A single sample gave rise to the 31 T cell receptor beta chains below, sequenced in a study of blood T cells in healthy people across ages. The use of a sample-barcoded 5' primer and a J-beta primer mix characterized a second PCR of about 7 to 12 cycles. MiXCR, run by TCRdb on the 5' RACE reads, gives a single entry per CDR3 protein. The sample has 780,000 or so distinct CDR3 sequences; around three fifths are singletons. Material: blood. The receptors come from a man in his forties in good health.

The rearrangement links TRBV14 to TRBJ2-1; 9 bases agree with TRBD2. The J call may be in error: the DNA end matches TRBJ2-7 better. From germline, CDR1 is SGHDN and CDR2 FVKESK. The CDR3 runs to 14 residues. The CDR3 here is CASSQHGGRVEQYF. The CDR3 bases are TGTGCCAGCAGCCAGCATGGCGGGAGGGTTGAGCAGTACTTC.

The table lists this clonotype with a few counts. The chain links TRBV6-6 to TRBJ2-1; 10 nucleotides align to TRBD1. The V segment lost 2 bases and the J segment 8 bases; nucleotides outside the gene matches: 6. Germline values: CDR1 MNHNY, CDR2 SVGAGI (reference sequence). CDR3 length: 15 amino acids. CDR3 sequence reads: CASSYPGTGDYEQFF. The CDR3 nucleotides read TGTGCCAGCAGTTACCCCGGGACAGGGGACTATGAGCAGTTCTTC.

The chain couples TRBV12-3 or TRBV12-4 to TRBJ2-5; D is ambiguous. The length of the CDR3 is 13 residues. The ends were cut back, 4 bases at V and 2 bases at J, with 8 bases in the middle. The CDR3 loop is CASSSADQETQYF. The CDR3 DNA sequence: TGTGCCAGCAGTTCCGCGGATCAAGAGACCCAGTACTTC.

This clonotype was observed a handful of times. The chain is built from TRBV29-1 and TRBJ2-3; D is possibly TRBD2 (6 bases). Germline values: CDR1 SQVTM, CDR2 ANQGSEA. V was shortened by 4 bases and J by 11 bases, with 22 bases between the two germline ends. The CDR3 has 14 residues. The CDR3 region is CSVAPGTSPRVQYF. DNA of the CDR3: TGCAGCGTTGCTCCGGGAACTAGCCCTCGTGTGCAGTATTTT.

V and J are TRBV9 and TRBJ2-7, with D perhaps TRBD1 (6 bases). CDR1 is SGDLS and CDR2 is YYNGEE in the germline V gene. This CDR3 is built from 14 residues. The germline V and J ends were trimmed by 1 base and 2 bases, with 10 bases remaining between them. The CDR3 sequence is CASSVSGTPYEQYF. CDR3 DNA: TGTGCCAGCAGCGTATCAGGGACACCCTACGAGCAGTACTTC.

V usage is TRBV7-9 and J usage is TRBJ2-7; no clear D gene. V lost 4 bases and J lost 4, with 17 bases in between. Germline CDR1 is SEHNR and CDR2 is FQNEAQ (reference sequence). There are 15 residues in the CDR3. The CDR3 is CASSSVGRSLYEQYF. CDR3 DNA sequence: TGTGCCAGCAGCTCCGTCGGACGCAGTTTGTACGAGCAGTACTTC. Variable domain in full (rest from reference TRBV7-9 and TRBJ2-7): DTGVSQNPRHKITKRGQNVTFRCDPISEHNRLYWYRQTLGQGPEFLTYFQNEAQLEKSRLLSDRFSAERPKGSFSTLEIQRTEQGDSAMYLCASSSVGRSLYEQYFGPGTRLTVT.

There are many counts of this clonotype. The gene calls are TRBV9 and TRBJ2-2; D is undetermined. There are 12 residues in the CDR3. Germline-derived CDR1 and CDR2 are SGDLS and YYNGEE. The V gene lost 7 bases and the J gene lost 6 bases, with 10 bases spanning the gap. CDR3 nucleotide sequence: TGTGCCAGCGCCCAGGTAGCCGGGGAGCTGTTTTTT. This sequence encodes CASAQVAGELFF.

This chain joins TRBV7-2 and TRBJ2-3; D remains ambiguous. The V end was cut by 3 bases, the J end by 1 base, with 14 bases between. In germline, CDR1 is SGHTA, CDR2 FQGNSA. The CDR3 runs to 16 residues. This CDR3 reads CASSLGGREGTDTQYF. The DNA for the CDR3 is TGTGCCAGCAGCTTGGGCGGACGTGAAGGCACAGATACGCAGTATTTT.

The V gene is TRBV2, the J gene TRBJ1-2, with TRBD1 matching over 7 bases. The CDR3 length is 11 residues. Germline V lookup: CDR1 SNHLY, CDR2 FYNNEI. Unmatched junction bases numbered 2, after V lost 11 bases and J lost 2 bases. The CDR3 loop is CAGQANYGYTF. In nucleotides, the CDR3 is TGTGCCGGACAGGCAAACTATGGCTACACCTTC.

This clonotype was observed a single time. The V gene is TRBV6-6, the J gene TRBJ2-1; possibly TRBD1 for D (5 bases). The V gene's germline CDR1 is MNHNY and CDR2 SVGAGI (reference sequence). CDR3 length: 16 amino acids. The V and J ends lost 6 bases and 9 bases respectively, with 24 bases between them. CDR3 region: CASSQGQSRRGGEQFF. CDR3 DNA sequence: TGTGCCAGCAGCCAGGGCCAGTCGCGGCGTGGCGGTGAGCAGTTCTTC.

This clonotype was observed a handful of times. Here the CDR3 DNA reads TGTGCCAGCCTTCGACCGGGACAGGGCATATGGACTGAAGCTTTCTTT. Translation gives CASLRPGQGIWTEAFF. V gene TRBV28 combines with J gene TRBJ1-1, with 9 bases that match TRBD1. The CDR3 is made up of 16 amino acids. CDR1 is MDHEN and CDR2 is SYDVKM in the germline V gene. Trimming at V came to 8 bases and at J to 5 bases, leaving 15 bases not matched to a gene.

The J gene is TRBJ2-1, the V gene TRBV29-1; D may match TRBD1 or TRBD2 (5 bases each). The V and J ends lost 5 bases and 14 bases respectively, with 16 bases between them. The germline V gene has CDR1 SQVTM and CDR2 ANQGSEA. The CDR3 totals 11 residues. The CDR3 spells CSVSRGPVKFF. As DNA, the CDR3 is TGCAGCGTTTCGAGGGGCCCTGTTAAGTTCTTC.

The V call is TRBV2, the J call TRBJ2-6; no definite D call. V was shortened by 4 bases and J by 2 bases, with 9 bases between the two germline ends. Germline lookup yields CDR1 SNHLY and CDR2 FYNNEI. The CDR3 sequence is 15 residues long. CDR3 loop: CASSGSGPGANVLTF. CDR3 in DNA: TGTGCCAGCAGTGGCTCCGGGCCTGGGGCCAACGTCCTGACTTTC.

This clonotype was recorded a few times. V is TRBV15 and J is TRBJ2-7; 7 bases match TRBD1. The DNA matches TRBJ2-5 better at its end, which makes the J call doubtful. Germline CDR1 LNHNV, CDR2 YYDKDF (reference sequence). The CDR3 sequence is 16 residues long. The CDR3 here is CATSSVLTGLIETQYF. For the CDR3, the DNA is TGTGCCACCAGCAGCGTCCTGACAGGGCTGATTGAGACCCAGTACTTC.

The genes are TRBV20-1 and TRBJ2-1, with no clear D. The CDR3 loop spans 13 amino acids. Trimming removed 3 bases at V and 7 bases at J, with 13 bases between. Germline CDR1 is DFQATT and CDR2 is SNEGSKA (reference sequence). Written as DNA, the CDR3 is TGCAGTGCTAGTGACCAGCAAAGTAATGAGCAGTTCTTC. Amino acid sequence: CSASDQQSNEQFF.

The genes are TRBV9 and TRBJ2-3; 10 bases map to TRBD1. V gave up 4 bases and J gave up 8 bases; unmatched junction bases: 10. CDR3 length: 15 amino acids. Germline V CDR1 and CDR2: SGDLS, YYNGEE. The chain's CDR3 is CASSPHGTGVGTQYF. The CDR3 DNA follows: TGTGCCAGCAGCCCTCACGGGACAGGGGTTGGTACGCAGTATTTT.

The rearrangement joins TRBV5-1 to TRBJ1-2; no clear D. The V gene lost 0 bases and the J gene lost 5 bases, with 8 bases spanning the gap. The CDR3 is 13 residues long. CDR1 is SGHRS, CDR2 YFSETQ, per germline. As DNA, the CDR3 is TGCGCCAGCAGCTTGGAGCCCACATATGGCTACACCTTC. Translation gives CASSLEPTYGYTF. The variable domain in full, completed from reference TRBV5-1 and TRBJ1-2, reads KAGVTQTPRYLIKTRGQQVTLSCSPISGHRSVSWYQQTPGQGLQFLFEYFSETQRNKGNFPGRFSGRQFSNSRSEMNVSTLELGDSALYLCASSLEPTYGYTFGSGTRLTVV.

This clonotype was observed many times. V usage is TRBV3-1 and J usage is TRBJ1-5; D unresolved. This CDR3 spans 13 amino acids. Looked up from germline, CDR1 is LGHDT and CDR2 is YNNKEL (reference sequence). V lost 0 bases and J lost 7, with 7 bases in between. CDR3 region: CASSQDLGQPQHF. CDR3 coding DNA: TGTGCCAGCAGCCAAGATCTGGGCCAGCCCCAGCATTTT. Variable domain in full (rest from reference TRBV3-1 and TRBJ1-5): DTAVSQTPKYLVTQMGNDKSIKCEQNLGHDTMYWYKQDSKKFLKIMFSYNNKELIINETVPNRFSPKSPDKAHLNLHINSLELGDSAVYFCASSQDLGQPQHFGDGTRLSIL.

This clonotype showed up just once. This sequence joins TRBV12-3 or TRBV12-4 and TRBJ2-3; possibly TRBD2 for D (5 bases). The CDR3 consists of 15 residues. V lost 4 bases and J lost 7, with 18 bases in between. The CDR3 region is CASSSGLAGVNTQYF. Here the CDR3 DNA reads TGTGCCAGCAGTTCGGGTCTAGCAGGAGTAAATACGCAGTATTTT.

The CDR3 DNA reads as TGTGCCAGCAGACGTCGAAGCGGGAGGGGGGATACGCAGTATTTT. It translates to CASRRRSGRGDTQYF. The chain employs TRBV5-6 and TRBJ2-3, with 10 nucleotides matching TRBD2. CDR1 is SGHDT, CDR2 YYEEEE, per germline. The CDR3 covers 15 residues. V shed 5 bases, J shed 6 bases, and the junction held 9 bases outside the gene matches.

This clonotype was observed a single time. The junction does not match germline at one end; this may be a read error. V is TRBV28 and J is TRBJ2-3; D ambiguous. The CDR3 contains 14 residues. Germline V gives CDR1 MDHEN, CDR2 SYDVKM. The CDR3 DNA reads TGTGCCAGCAGTTTAGAGCTCGGCGGAGATACGCGGTATTTT. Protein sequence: CASSLELGGDTRYF. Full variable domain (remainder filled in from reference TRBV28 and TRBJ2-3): DVKVTQSSRYLVKRTGEKVFLECVQDMDHENMFWYRQDPGLGLRLIYFSYDVKMKEKGDIPEGYSVSREKKERFSLILESASTNQTSMYLCASSLELGGDTRYFGPGTRLTVL.

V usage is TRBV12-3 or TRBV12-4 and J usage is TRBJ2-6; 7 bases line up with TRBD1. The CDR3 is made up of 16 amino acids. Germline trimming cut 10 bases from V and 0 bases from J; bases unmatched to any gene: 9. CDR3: CATLDRVLSGANVLTF. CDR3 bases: TGTGCCACCCTAGACAGGGTCCTCTCTGGGGCCAACGTCCTGACTTTC.

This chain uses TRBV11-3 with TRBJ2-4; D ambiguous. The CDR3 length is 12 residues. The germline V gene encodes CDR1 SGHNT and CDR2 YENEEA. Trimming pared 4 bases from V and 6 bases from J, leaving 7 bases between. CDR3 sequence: CASSSGRNIQYF. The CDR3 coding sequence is TGTGCCAGCAGCTCGGGTAGAAACATTCAGTACTTC.

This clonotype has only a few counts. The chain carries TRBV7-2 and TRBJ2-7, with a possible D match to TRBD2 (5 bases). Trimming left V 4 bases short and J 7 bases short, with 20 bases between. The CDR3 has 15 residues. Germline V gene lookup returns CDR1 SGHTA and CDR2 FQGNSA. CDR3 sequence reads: CASSSFPGIPVEQYF. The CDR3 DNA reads TGTGCCAGCAGCTCCTTCCCCGGGATCCCTGTTGAGCAGTACTTC.

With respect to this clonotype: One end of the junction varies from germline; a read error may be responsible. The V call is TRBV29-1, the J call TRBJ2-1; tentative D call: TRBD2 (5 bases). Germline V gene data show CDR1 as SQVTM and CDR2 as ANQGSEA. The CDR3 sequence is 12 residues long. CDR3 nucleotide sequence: TGCAGCGTTTCCTCCGGGATAAATGGGCAGTTCTTC. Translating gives CSVSSGINGQFF.

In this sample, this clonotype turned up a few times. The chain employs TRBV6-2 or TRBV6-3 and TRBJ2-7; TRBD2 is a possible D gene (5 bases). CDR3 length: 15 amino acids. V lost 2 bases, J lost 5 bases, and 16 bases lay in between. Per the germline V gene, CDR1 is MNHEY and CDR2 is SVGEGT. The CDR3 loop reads CASSYGGPGMDEQYF. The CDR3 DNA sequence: TGTGCCAGCAGTTACGGAGGCCCGGGAATGGACGAGCAGTACTTC.

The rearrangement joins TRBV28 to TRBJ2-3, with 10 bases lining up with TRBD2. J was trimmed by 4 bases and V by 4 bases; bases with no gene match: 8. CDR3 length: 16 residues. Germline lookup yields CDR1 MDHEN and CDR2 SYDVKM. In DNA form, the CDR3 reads TGTGCCAGCAGTTCACCCGGGACTAGCGACGCAGATACGCAGTATTTT. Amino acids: CASSSPGTSDADTQYF.

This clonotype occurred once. The CDR3 DNA reads as TGTGCCAGCAGTTCACGCCGCCGGACTTCCTACAATGAGCAGTTCTTC. It yields the protein CASSSRRRTSYNEQFF. The chain is built from TRBV6-1 and TRBJ2-1, with TRBD2 as a possible D gene (5 bases). V was pared by 5 bases and J by 1 base, with 15 bases between. The CDR3 length is 16 residues. The V gene's germline CDR1 is MNHNS and CDR2 SASEGT.

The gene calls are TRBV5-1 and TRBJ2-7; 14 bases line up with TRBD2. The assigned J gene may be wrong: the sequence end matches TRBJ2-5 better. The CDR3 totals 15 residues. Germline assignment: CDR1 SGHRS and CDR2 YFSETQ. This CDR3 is CASSLGLAGGKTQYF. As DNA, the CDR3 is TGCGCCAGCAGCTTGGGACTAGCGGGAGGGAAGACCCAGTACTTC.

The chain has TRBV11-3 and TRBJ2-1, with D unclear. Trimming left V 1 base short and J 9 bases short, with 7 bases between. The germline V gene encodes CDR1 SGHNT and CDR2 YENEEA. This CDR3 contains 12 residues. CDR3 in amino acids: CASSLAPREQFF. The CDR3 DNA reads TGTGCCAGCAGCTTAGCTCCACGTGAGCAGTTCTTC.

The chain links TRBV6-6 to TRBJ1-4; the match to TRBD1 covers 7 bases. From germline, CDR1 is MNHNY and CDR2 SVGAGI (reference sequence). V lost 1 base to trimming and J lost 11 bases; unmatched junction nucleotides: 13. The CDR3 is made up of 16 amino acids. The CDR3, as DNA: TGTGCCAGCAGTTACTTAGACAGGGTCCCCCGGGAGAAACTGTTTTTT. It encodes CASSYLDRVPREKLFF.